One sample yielded the 30 T cell receptor beta chains listed below, sequenced in a study of vaccination and CD4 T cells after COVID-19. The treatment was: approximately nine-day PBMC culture with coronavirus spike peptide pools or control peptides (ViraFEST assay). The Oncomine TCR Beta short-read assay generated sequence data from the DNA of cultured CD4+ T cells. MiXCR, applied by TCRdb to the PCR reads, yields one record per CDR3 protein. This table has some 22,000 distinct CDR3 sequences, approximately 50% appearing once. No cognate antigen is known for these TCRs. The sample taken for sequencing was CD4+ T cells from blood, cultured in vitro. The source of these receptors is a human donor who had recovered from COVID-19.

J is TRBJ1-6 and V is TRBV27; D not certain. V lost 4 bases to trimming and J lost 0 bases, with 19 bases between them. Germline V gives CDR1 MNHEY, CDR2 SMNVEV (reference sequence). This CDR3 region has 19 residues. DNA for the CDR3: TGTGCCAGCAGTTCTCGCTTCAACCCCCTCGGCTCCTATAATTCACCCCTCCACTTT. Its translation is CASSSRFNPLGSYNSPLHF.

This clonotype was recorded only once. CDR3 DNA: TGTGCCAGCAGCTTACAGTTGACTCAAAAGGGGTCCACTGAAGCTTTCTTT. Its translation is CASSLQLTQKGSTEAFF. The chain joins TRBV11-2 to TRBJ1-1, with a possible D match to TRBD1 (5 bases). The CDR3 runs to 17 residues. Between the trimmed V and J ends, which lost 2 bases and 4 bases, there was a span of 20 bases. Germline CDR1 and CDR2: SGHAT and FQNNGV.

This clonotype occurred a few times. V is TRBV12-3 or TRBV12-4 and J is TRBJ2-7; D is undetermined. The ends were cut back, 6 bases at V and 3 bases at J, with 6 bases in the middle. The CDR3 is made up of 11 amino acids. CDR3 amino acids: CASRRYYEQYF. The CDR3 bases are TGTGCCAGCAGAAGGTACTACGAGCAGTACTTC.

The chain carries TRBV6-1 and TRBJ2-7, with 7 positions matching TRBD2. After removal of 6 bases from V and 5 bases from J, the junction contained 10 bases not matched to a gene. Per the germline V gene, CDR1 is MNHNS and CDR2 is SASEGT. The CDR3 is made up of 14 amino acids. The CDR3 region is CASSGEGMSNEQYF. The CDR3 DNA is TGTGCCAGCAGCGGGGAGGGGATGAGTAACGAGCAGTACTTC.

The V gene is TRBV6-2 or TRBV6-3, the J gene TRBJ1-2; 8 positions agree with TRBD1. CDR3 length equals 17 residues. Losses at the gene ends were 7 bases for V and 2 bases for J; bases not matched to a gene: 15. The germline V gene has CDR1 MNHEY and CDR2 SVGEGT. Here the CDR3 DNA reads TGTGCCAGCACCCCACGACAGGGGACACGATCCAACTATGGCTACACCTTC. As protein: CASTPRQGTRSNYGYTF.

This clonotype showed up just once. This rearrangement joins TRBV27 to TRBJ2-1; 8 bases map to TRBD1. The CDR3 has 16 residues. V shed 4 bases and J 0 bases; nucleotides not matched to a gene: 5. Germline V gene data show CDR1 as MNHEY and CDR2 as SMNVEV (reference sequence). The CDR3 protein is CASSSRTGSSYNEQFF. The CDR3 DNA sequence: TGTGCCAGCAGTTCCCGGACAGGGAGCTCCTACAATGAGCAGTTCTTC.

This clonotype was observed a few times. This chain joins TRBV2 and TRBJ1-2; possible D gene TRBD1, 6 bases. The CDR3 totals 13 residues. The V gene's germline CDR1 is SNHLY and CDR2 FYNNEI. Trimming took 5 bases from V and 1 from J, leaving 8 bases between them. This CDR3 reads CASSKDSNYGYTF. CDR3 bases: TGTGCCAGCAGTAAGGACAGTAACTATGGCTACACCTTC.

This clonotype has a single count. The V call is TRBV5-6, the J call TRBJ2-7; 10 nucleotides agree with TRBD1. The ends lost 4 bases at V and 9 bases at J; junction bases unmatched: 16. CDR1 SGHDT and CDR2 YYEEEE come from the germline V gene. CDR3 length: 16 residues. The chain's CDR3 is CASSRARTGGIFVQYF. Written as DNA, the CDR3 is TGTGCCAGCAGCCGAGCTCGGACAGGGGGGATATTTGTGCAGTACTTC.

V is TRBV20-1 and J is TRBJ2-2, with 9 bases identical to TRBD2. Germline CDR1 DFQATT, CDR2 SNEGSKA (reference sequence). V lost 5 bases to trimming and J lost 4 bases; unmatched junction nucleotides: 11. This CDR3 is 16 amino acids long. The CDR3 sequence: CSASNPAGGITGELFF. The CDR3 nucleotides read TGCAGTGCTTCGAATCCAGCGGGAGGTATCACCGGGGAGCTGTTTTTT.

The CDR3 reads CASSIKVWLGGAEAFF. Here the CDR3 DNA reads TGTGCCAGTAGTATAAAAGTATGGCTCGGGGGCGCTGAAGCTTTCTTT. This chain uses TRBV19 with TRBJ1-1; possibly TRBD1 for D (6 bases). There are 16 residues in the CDR3. The V end lost 2 bases, the J end lost 6 bases, and 19 bases lay between the germline ends. Germline V gene lookup returns CDR1 LNHDA and CDR2 SQIVND (reference sequence).

V gene TRBV7-3 combines with J gene TRBJ2-3; a possible D gene is TRBD2 (6 bases). CDR1 is SGHTA and CDR2 is FQGTGA in the germline V gene. This CDR3 comprises 16 residues. V lost 0 bases, J lost 4 bases, and 14 bases lay in between. The CDR3 region has the DNA TGTGCCAGCAGCTTAACGTCCCTAGCGTTGGCAGATACGCAGTATTTT. It translates to CASSLTSLALADTQYF.

There are a few counts of this clonotype. The rearrangement uses TRBV6-1 and TRBJ1-2, with D unresolved. The V end lost 6 bases, the J end lost 4 bases, and 15 bases lay between the germline ends. The CDR3 has 14 amino acids. Germline CDR1 is MNHNS and CDR2 is SASEGT. The CDR3 DNA reads as TGTGCCAGCAGCATCCGCGGTGGCGTCTATGGCTACACCTTC. This codes for CASSIRGGVYGYTF.

In its sample, this clonotype is medium-sized. CDR3 coding DNA: TGTGCCAGCAGCTTAGCGCACGGCGGGGGGGCCTACGAGCAGTACTTC. It is translated as CASSLAHGGGAYEQYF. The rearrangement uses TRBV7-2 and TRBJ2-7; the match to TRBD2 covers 9 bases. The V segment lost 0 bases and the J segment 2 bases; nucleotides outside the gene matches: 5. Germline V lookup: CDR1 SGHTA, CDR2 FQGNSA. This CDR3 has 16 residues.

A few counts support this clonotype. The chain employs TRBV20-1 and TRBJ1-2; TRBD1 matches 8 bases. The V and J ends lost 1 base and 4 bases, in that order; junction bases with no gene match: 11. Germline V gives CDR1 DFQATT, CDR2 SNEGSKA (reference sequence). The CDR3 contains 16 residues. CDR3 sequence (DNA): TGCAGTGCTAGAGTTAACTTCGTTGACAGGGGCTATGGCTACACCTTC. Its protein is CSARVNFVDRGYGYTF.

The V and J genes are TRBV7-9 and TRBJ1-2, with a tentative D call TRBD1 (5 bases). Trimming stripped 6 bases from V and 5 bases from J, with 22 bases between. The CDR3 covers 16 residues. The germline CDR1 and CDR2 sequences are SEHNR and FQNEAQ (reference sequence). CDR3 loop: CASSRPAGTLDYGYTF. The CDR3 nucleotides read TGTGCCAGCAGTCGTCCCGCCGGGACGCTGGATTATGGCTACACCTTC.

The chain carries TRBV6-4 and TRBJ1-5, with D hard to call. The CDR3 runs to 10 residues. Trimming stripped 6 bases from V and 9 bases from J, with 6 bases between. Per the germline V gene, CDR1 is MRHNA and CDR2 is SNTAGT. CDR3 nucleotides: TGTGCCAGCAGGGACGGGCCCCAGCATTTT. Residues: CASRDGPQHF.

The table lists this clonotype with a few counts. The rearrangement links TRBV5-1 to TRBJ2-7; possible D gene TRBD1, 5 bases. This CDR3 spans 11 amino acids. In germline, CDR1 is SGHRS, CDR2 YFSETQ. V lost 2 bases and J lost 5, with 5 bases in between. CDR3 sequence (DNA): TGCGCCAGCAGCTTCAGGGACGAGCAGTACTTC. Residues: CASSFRDEQYF.

This clonotype has only a few counts. The chain uses TRBV20-1 and TRBJ2-7; D possibly uses TRBD1 or TRBD2 (5 bases each). Germline loops: CDR1 DFQATT, CDR2 SNEGSKA (reference sequence). V lost 6 bases to trimming and J lost 5 bases, with 11 bases between them. This CDR3 is 11 amino acids long. The CDR3 region has the DNA TGCAGTGCCCTCATGGGGGACGAGCAGTACTTC. This sequence encodes CSALMGDEQYF.

The chain employs TRBV10-3 and TRBJ2-5; 11 nucleotides line up with TRBD2. Germline V CDR1 and CDR2: ENHRY, SYGVKD. J gave up 1 base and V 8 bases, and 6 bases lay outside the gene matches. The CDR3 consists of 15 residues. CDR3 region: CAIRTSGRGQETQYF. DNA for the CDR3: TGTGCCATCCGTACTAGCGGGAGAGGCCAAGAGACCCAGTACTTC.

This chain uses TRBV7-9 with TRBJ2-5, with D maybe TRBD2 (6 bases). There are 17 residues in the CDR3. V dropped 3 bases and J dropped 5 bases, with 22 bases sitting between them. Germline V gene data show CDR1 as SEHNR and CDR2 as FQNEAQ (reference sequence). Here the CDR3 DNA reads TGTGCCAGCAGCTTGATCTCCGGGAGTTGGAATCAGGAGACCCAGTACTTC. It specifies CASSLISGSWNQETQYF.

The chain uses TRBV7-2 and TRBJ2-5; TRBD2 matches at 12 bases. This CDR3 region has 15 residues. V dropped 5 bases and J dropped 3; count of bases not matched to a gene: 4. Germline CDR1 reads SGHTA; CDR2 reads FQGNSA. CDR3 sequence reads: CASSPRLAGEETQYF. CDR3 bases: TGTGCCAGCAGCCCGCGACTAGCGGGAGAAGAGACCCAGTACTTC. Based on the CDR3 plus reference TRBV7-2 and TRBJ2-5, the full variable domain is GAGVSQSPSNKVTEKGKDVELRCDPISGHTALYWYRQSLGQGLEFLIYFQGNSAPDKSGLPSDRFSAERTGGSVSTLTIQRTQQEDSAVYLCASSPRLAGEETQYFGPGTRLLVL.

The chain combines TRBV6-5 with TRBJ2-5, with D perhaps matching TRBD1 or TRBD2 (5 bases each). Trimming stripped 2 bases from V and 5 bases from J, with 12 bases between. This CDR3 region has 14 residues. The V gene's germline CDR1 is MNHEY and CDR2 SVGAGI. CDR3 sequence: CASSYVGAGETQYF. The CDR3 DNA sequence: TGTGCCAGCAGTTACGTCGGGGCAGGGGAGACCCAGTACTTC.

J is TRBJ1-5 and V is TRBV5-1; D unresolved. This CDR3 spans 15 amino acids. Deletions cut 0 bases from V and 0 bases from J, with 7 bases between. Germline loops: CDR1 SGHRS, CDR2 YFSETQ. The CDR3 DNA is TGCGCCAGCAGCTTGGCAGGAAATAGCAATCAGCCCCAGCATTTT. It yields the protein CASSLAGNSNQPQHF.

The J gene is TRBJ2-5, the V gene TRBV7-2, with 11 bases that match TRBD2. CDR3 length equals 16 residues. Trimming cost V 5 bases and J 5 bases; bases outside gene matches: 10. The V gene's germline CDR1 is SGHTA and CDR2 FQGNSA. CDR3 residues: CASSPISGGAGETQYF. The CDR3 bases are TGTGCCAGCAGCCCTATTAGCGGGGGGGCGGGGGAGACCCAGTACTTC. Full variable domain (missing parts from reference TRBV7-2 and TRBJ2-5): GAGVSQSPSNKVTEKGKDVELRCDPISGHTALYWYRQSLGQGLEFLIYFQGNSAPDKSGLPSDRFSAERTGGSVSTLTIQRTQQEDSAVYLCASSPISGGAGETQYFGPGTRLLVL.

The chain has TRBV19 and TRBJ1-1; 9 bases line up with TRBD1. The CDR3 spans 15 residues. J gave up 1 base and V 4 bases, and 4 bases lay outside the gene matches. Per germline, CDR1 LNHDA and CDR2 SQIVND (reference sequence). The CDR3 protein is CASSTPGQGNTEAFF. The CDR3 bases are TGTGCCAGTAGTACGCCGGGACAGGGGAACACTGAAGCTTTCTTT.

V and J are TRBV27 and TRBJ2-7; no reliable D call. Trimming took 8 bases from V and 1 from J, leaving 15 bases between them. CDR1 is MNHEY, CDR2 SMNVEV, per germline (reference sequence). The CDR3 has 14 residues. The CDR3 bases are TGTGCCAGCGCCGGTTTGGCCCGGTCCTACGAGCAGTACTTC. This gives the protein CASAGLARSYEQYF.

The DNA for the CDR3 is TGCAGTGCTAGATCGCAGTCTTACTACAATGAGCAGTTCTTC. This encodes CSARSQSYYNEQFF. The chain combines TRBV20-1 with TRBJ2-1; D is undetermined. The CDR3 runs to 14 residues. V dropped 2 bases and J dropped 3 bases, with 11 bases sitting between them. Germline CDR1 reads DFQATT; CDR2 reads SNEGSKA (reference sequence).

The chain employs TRBV2 and TRBJ1-1; D is possibly TRBD1 (6 bases). V was pared by 6 bases and J by 7 bases, with 15 bases between. CDR1 is SNHLY and CDR2 is FYNNEI in the germline V gene. The CDR3 runs 13 residues. The CDR3 region has the DNA TGTGCCAGCAGGGAGGGGGAATTTGGTGAAGCTTTCTTT. It encodes CASREGEFGEAFF.

This chain uses TRBV12-3 or TRBV12-4 with TRBJ1-1, with D uncertain. Trimming shortened V by 7 bases and J by 5 bases, and 14 bases separated the two germline ends. The CDR3 length is 13 residues. This CDR3 reads CASTHHVGTEAFF. CDR3 in DNA: TGTGCCAGCACCCACCATGTGGGGACTGAAGCTTTCTTT.

This clonotype has just a few counts. V gene TRBV20-1 combines with J gene TRBJ1-2; TRBD1 aligns across 12 bases. Germline V gene sequence: CDR1 DFQATT, CDR2 SNEGSKA (reference sequence). Unmatched junction bases numbered 9, after V lost 0 bases and J lost 7 bases. CDR3 length equals 16 residues. The CDR3 region is CSARDEGTGGLGGYTF. CDR3 sequence (DNA): TGCAGTGCTAGAGATGAGGGGACAGGGGGCCTCGGTGGCTACACCTTC.